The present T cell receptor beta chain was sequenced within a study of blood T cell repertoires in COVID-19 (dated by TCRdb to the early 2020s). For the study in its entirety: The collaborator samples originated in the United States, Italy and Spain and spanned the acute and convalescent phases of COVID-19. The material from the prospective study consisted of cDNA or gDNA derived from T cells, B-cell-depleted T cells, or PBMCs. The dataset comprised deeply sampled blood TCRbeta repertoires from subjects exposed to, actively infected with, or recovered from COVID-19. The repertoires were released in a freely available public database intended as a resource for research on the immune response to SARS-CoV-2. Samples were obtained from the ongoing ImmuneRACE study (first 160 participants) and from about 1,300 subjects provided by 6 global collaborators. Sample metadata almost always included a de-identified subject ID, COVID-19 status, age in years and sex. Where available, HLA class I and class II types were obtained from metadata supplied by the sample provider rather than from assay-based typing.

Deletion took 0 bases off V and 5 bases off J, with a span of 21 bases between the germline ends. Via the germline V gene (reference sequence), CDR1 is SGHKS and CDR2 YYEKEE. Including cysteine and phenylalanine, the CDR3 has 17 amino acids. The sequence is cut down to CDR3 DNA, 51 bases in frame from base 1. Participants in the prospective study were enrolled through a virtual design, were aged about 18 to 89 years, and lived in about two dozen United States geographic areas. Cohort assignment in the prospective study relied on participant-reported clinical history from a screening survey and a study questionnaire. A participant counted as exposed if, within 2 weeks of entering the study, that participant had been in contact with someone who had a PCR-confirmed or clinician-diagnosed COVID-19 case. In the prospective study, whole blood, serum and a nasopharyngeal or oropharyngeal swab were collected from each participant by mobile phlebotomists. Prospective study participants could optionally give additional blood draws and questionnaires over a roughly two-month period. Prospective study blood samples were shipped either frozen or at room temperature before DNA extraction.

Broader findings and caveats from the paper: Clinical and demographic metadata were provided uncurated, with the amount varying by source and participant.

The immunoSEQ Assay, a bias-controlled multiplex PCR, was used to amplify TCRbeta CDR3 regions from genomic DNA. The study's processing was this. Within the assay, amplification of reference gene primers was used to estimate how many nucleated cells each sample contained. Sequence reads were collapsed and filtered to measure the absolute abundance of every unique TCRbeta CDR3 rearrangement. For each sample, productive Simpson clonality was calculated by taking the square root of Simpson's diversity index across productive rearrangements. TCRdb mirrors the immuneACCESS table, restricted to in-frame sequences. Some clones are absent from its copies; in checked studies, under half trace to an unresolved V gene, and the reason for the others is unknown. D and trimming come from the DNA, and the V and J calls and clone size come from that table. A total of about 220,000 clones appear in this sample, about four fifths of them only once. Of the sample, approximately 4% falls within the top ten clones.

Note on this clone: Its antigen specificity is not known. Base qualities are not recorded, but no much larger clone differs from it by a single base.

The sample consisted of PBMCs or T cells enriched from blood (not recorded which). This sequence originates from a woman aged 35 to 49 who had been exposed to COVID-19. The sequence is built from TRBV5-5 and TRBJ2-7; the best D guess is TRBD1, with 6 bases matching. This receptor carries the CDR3 CASSLVSNRDRGDEQYF. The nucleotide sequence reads TGTGCCAGCAGCTTGGTGTCAAACAGGGACCGCGGAGACGAGCAGTACTTC. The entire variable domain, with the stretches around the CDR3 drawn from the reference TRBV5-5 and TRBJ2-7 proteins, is DAGVTQSPTHLIKTRGQQVTLRCSPISGHKSVSWYQQVLGQGPQFIFQYYEKEERGRGNFPDRFSARQFPNYSSELNVNALLLGDSALYLCASSLVSNRDRGDEQYFGPGTRLTVT.